The 8 T cell receptor beta chains below come from one sample, sequenced in a study of blood T cells in healthy people across ages. Through a sample-barcoded 5' primer and a J-beta primer mix, a second PCR was run for roughly 6 to 12 cycles. TCRdb re-derived calls from the 5' RACE reads in MiXCR, one entry per CDR3 protein. The sample includes almost 800,000 distinct CDR3 sequences, roughly 64% seen only once; the top ten take about 20%. The source material was blood. All receptors come from a man aged 30 to 39 in good health.

This clonotype was observed a handful of times. The V call is TRBV18, the J call TRBJ2-7, with 8 positions matching TRBD2. The closer fit of TRBJ2-5 to the DNA end suggests the J call may be wrong. Germline V gives CDR1 KGHSH, CDR2 LQKENI. CDR3 length: 15 residues. In nucleotides, the CDR3 is TGTGCCAGCTCACCTGCGGGGGGCCAGAGAGAGACCCAGTACTTC. The encoded protein is CASSPAGGQRETQYF.

This clonotype was counted between two and nine times. The chain carries TRBV6-5 and TRBJ1-1, with D hard to call. Germline lookup yields CDR1 MNHEY and CDR2 SVGAGI. This CDR3 spans 15 amino acids. V dropped 6 bases and J dropped 0 bases, with 14 bases sitting between them. CDR3 sequence (DNA): TGTGCCAGCAGGAAGGGAGGGTTCATGAACACTGAAGCTTTCTTT. Protein product: CASRKGGFMNTEAFF.

J is TRBJ2-5 and V is TRBV5-4; D gene ambiguous. The assigned J gene may be wrong: the sequence end matches TRBJ2-7 better. The CDR3 spans 16 residues. Germline loops: CDR1 SGHNT, CDR2 YYREEE (reference sequence). DNA of the CDR3: TGTGCCAGCAGCCCCCTCATGCGACCACTGAACTACGAGCAGTACTTC. This codes for CASSPLMRPLNYEQYF.

V gene TRBV5-6 combines with J gene TRBJ1-2, with D perhaps TRBD1 (6 bases). Germline lookup yields CDR1 SGHDT and CDR2 YYEEEE. The V end lost 4 bases, the J end lost 4 bases, and 11 bases lay between the germline ends. The CDR3 has 13 amino acids. The CDR3 loop is CASSQRGVYGYTF. CDR3 in DNA: TGTGCCAGCAGCCAGAGGGGGGTCTATGGCTACACCTTC.

This chain joins TRBV12-3 or TRBV12-4 and TRBJ2-2; D gene unclear. There are 13 residues in the CDR3. V lost 7 bases, J lost 0 bases, and 6 bases lay in between. DNA for the CDR3: TGTGCCAGCACTGCTCCGAACACCGGGGAGCTGTTTTTT. Translated: CASTAPNTGELFF.

The chain has TRBV11-2 and TRBJ2-7; D is perhaps TRBD1 (6 bases). The germline V gene encodes CDR1 SGHAT and CDR2 FQNNGV. This CDR3 contains 17 residues. The germline V and J ends were trimmed by 3 bases and 2 bases, with 20 bases remaining between them. CDR3 nucleotide sequence: TGTGCCAGCAGCTTCGGACAGCTGCCACCAAGAGCCTACGAGCAGTACTTC. Its translation: CASSFGQLPPRAYEQYF.

The rearrangement uses TRBV7-2 and TRBJ2-3, with 7 bases matching TRBD2. Germline V lookup: CDR1 SGHTA, CDR2 FQGNSA. V lost 5 bases to trimming and J lost 2 bases; unmatched junction nucleotides: 4. The CDR3 is 14 amino acids. CDR3 in amino acids: CASSGGGNTDTQYF. CDR3 nucleotide sequence: TGTGCCAGCAGCGGGGGGGGGAACACAGATACGCAGTATTTT.

The genes are TRBV18 and TRBJ2-4; D possibly corresponds to TRBD1 (5 bases). The J call may not be correct, given that the DNA end is closer to TRBJ2-7. The CDR3 extends over 14 amino acids. Per the germline V gene, CDR1 is KGHSH and CDR2 is LQKENI. The CDR3 nucleotides are TGTGCCAGCTCACCAGACACAGGATCTTACGAGCAGTACTTC. This codes for CASSPDTGSYEQYF.